This TCR beta chain emerged from a study of blood T cell repertoires in COVID-19. The overall study: The study drew acute and convalescent COVID-19 samples from the United States, Italy and Spain. The cDNA or gDNA used as material had been derived from T cells, B-cell-depleted T cells, or PBMCs.

Per the original methods: Reference gene primers were amplified, and this amplification served to estimate nucleated cell counts. Clones were sequenced by immunoSEQ multiplex PCR, and TCRdb holds only the in-frame ones, with some missing. D and trimming come from the DNA, and the V and J calls and clone size come from that table. Counted here are roughly 140,000 clones, more than 75% occurring once; the ten biggest clones make up 4% to 4.5%. The germline V gene encodes CDR1 KGHDR and CDR2 SFDVKD. This CDR3 is 13 amino acids long. Trimming took off 5 bases at V and 2 bases at J, with 8 bases between the two ends.

The receptor was derived from a woman aged 40-49 years with acute or convalescent COVID-19. The chain joins TRBV24-1 to TRBJ2-5, with D possibly being TRBD1 (5 bases). Sequencing was done on a sample of peripheral blood. The CDR3 is CATSGAGQETQYF. CDR3 in DNA: TGTGCCACCAGTGGGGCAGGGCAAGAGACCCAGTACTTC.